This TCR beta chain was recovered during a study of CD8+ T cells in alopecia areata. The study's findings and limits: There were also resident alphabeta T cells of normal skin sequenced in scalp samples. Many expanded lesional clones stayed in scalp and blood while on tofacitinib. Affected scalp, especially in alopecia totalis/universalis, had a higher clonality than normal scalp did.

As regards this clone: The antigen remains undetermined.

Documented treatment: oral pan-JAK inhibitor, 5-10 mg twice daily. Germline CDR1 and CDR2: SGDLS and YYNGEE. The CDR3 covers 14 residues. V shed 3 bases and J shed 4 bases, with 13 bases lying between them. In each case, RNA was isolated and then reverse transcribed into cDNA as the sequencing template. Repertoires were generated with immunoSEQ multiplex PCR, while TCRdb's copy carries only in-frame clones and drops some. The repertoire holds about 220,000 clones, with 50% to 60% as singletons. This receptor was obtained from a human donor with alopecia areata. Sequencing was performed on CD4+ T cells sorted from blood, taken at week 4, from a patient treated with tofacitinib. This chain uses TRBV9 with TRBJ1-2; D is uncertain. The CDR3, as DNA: TGTGCCAGCAGCGCCCCATCTAGAATCTATGGCTACACCTTC. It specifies CASSAPSRIYGYTF.